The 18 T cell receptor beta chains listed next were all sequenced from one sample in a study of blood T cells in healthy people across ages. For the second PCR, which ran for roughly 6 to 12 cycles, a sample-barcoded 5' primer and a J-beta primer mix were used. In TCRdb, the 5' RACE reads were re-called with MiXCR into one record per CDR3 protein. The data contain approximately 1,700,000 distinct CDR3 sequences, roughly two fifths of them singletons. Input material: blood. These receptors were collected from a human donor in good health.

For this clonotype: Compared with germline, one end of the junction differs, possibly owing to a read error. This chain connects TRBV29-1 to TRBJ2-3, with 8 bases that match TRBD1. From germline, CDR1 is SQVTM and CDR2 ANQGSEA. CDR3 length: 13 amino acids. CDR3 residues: CSIYRGGTDTQYF. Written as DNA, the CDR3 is TGTAGCATATACAGGGGGGGCACAGATACGCAGTATTTT.

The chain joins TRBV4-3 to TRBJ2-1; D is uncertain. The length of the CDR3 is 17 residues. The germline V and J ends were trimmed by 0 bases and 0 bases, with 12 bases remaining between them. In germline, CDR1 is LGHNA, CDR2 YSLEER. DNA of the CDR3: TGCGCCAGCAGCCAAGATTGGGCTTCGAGCTCCTACAATGAGCAGTTCTTC. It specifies CASSQDWASSSYNEQFF.

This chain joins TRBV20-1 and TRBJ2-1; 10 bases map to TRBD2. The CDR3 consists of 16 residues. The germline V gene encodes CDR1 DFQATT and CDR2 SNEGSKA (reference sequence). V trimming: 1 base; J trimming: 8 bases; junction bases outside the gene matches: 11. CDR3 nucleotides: TGCAGTGCTAGAGTCCTGAAGCGGGGGGGCGGCTATGAGCAGTTCTTC. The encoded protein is CSARVLKRGGGYEQFF.

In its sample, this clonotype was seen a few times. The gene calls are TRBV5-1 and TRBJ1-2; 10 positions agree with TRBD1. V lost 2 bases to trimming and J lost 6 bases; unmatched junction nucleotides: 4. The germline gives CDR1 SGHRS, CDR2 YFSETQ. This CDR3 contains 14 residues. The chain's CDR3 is CASSLTGQGDGYTF. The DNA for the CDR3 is TGCGCCAGCAGCTTAACAGGACAGGGGGATGGCTACACCTTC.

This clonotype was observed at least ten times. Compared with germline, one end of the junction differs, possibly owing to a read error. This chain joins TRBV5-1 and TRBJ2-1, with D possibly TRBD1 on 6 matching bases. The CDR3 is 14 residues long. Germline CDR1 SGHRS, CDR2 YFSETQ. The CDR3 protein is CASSLGAGDNEQFF. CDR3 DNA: TGTGCCAGCAGCTTAGGCGCAGGGGACAATGAGCAGTTCTTC.

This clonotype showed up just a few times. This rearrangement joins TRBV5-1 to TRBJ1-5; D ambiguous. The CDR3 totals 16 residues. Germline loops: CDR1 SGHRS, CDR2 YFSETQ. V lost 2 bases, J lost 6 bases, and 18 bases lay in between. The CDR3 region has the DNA TGCGCCAGCAGCTTTCAGGCGGTCAGAGTAGGTCAGCCCCAGCATTTT. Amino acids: CASSFQAVRVGQPQHF.

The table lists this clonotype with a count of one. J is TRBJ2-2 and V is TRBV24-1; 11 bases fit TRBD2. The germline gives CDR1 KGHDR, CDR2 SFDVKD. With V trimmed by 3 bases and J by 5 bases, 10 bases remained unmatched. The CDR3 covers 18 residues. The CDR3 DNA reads TGTGCCACCAGTGATACGGTAGCGGGGGGGCTTGGAACCGGGGAGCTGTTTTTT. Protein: CATSDTVAGGLGTGELFF.

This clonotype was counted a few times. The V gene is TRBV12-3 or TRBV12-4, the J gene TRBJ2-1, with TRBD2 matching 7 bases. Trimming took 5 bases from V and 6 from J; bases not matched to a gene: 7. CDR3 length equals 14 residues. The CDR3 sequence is CASSPGAGVNEQFF. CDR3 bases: TGTGCCAGCAGTCCCGGGGCGGGGGTCAATGAGCAGTTCTTC.

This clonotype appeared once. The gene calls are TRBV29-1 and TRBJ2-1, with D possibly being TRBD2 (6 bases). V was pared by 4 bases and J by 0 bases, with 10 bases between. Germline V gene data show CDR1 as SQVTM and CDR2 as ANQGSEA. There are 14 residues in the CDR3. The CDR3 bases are TGCAGCGTTGCGCGGGGAAGCTCCTACAATGAGCAGTTCTTC. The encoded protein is CSVARGSSYNEQFF.

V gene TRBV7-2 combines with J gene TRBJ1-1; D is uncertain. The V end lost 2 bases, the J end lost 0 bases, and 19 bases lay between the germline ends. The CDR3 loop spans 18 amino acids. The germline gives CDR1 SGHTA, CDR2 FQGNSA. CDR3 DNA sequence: TGTGCCAGCAGCTTAAGGTCGCCCGCCCCGACACTGAACACTGAAGCTTTCTTT. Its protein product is CASSLRSPAPTLNTEAFF.

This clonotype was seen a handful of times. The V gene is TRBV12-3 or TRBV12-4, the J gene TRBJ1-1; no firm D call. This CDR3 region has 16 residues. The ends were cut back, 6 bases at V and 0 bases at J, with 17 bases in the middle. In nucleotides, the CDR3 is TGTGCCAGCAGCCTCACCCGGACGGTTCTGAACACTGAAGCTTTCTTT. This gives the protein CASSLTRTVLNTEAFF.

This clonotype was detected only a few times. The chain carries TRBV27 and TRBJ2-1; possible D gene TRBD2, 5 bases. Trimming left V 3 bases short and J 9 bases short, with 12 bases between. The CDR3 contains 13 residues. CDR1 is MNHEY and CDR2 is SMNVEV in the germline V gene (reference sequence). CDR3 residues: CASSFTSLGEQFF. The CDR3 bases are TGTGCCAGCAGTTTTACTAGTCTCGGTGAGCAGTTCTTC.

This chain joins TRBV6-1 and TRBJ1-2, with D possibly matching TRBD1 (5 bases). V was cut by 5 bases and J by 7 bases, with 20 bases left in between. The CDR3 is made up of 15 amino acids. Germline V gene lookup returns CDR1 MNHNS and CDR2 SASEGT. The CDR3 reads CASSLGPGRTSGYTF. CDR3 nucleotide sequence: TGTGCCAGCAGTCTGGGGCCAGGGAGGACTTCTGGCTACACCTTC.

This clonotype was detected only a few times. CDR3 nucleotides: TGTGCCAGCAATGATCCGTCCGAAAAACTGTTTTTT. This sequence encodes CASNDPSEKLFF. The chain has TRBV7-9 and TRBJ1-4; D gene ambiguous. The germline V gene encodes CDR1 SEHNR and CDR2 FQNEAQ (reference sequence). Trimming took off 7 bases at V and 8 bases at J, with 11 bases between the two ends. The CDR3 consists of 12 residues.

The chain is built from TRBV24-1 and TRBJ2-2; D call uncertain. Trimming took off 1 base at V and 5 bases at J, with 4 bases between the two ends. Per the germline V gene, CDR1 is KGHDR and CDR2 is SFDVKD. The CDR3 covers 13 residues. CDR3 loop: CATSDLVTGELFF. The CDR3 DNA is TGTGCCACCAGTGATTTAGTGACCGGGGAGCTGTTTTTT.

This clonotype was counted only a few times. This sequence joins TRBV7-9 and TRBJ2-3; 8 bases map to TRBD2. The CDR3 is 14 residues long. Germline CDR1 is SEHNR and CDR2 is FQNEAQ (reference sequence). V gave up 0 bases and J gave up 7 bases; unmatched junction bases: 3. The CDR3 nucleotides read TGTGCCAGCAGCTTAGCGGGGACTAGACATACGCAGTATTTT. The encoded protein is CASSLAGTRHTQYF.

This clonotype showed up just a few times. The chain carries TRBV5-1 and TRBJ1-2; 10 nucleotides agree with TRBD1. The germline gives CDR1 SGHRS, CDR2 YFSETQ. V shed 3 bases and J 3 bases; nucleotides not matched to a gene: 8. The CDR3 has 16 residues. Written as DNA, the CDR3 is TGCGCCAGCAGCTCCAGACAGGGGGCGCCGGACTATGGCTACACCTTC. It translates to CASSSRQGAPDYGYTF.

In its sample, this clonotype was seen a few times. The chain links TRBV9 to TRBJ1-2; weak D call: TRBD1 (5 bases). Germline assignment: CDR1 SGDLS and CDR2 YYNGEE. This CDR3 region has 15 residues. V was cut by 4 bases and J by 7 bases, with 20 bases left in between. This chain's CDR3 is CASSPRASNRLGYTF. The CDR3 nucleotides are TGTGCCAGCAGCCCCCGGGCCTCGAACAGGCTTGGCTACACCTTC. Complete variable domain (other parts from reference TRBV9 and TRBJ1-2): DSGVTQTPKHLITATGQRVTLRCSPRSGDLSVYWYQQSLDQGLQFLIQYYNGEERAKGNILERFSAQQFPDLHSELNLSSLELGDSALYFCASSPRASNRLGYTFGSGTRLTVV.